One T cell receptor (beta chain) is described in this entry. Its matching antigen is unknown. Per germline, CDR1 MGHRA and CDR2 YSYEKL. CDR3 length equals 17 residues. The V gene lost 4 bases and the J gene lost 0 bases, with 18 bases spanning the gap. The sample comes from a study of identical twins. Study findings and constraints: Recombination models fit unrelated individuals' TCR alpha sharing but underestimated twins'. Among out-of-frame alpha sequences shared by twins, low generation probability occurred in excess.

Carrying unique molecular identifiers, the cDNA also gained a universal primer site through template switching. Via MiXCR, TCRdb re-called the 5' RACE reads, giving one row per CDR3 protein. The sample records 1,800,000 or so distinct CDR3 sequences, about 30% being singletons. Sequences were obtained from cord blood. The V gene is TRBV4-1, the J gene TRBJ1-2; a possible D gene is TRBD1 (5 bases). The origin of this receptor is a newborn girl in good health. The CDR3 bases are TGCGCCAGCAGCCCGCGGGCAGGGACTACGACTAACTATGGCTACACCTTC. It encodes CASSPRAGTTTNYGYTF.